A single sample gave rise to the 27 T cell receptor beta chains below, sequenced in a study of CD8+CD57+ T cells in acquired aplastic anemia. TCR beta VDJ and CDR3 profiling used genomic DNA as template. TCRdb re-called the reads through MiXCR, storing one row per CDR3 protein. The data contain 180,000 or so distinct CDR3 sequences, under 55% of them singletons. The patients chosen for sequencing had shown expansion of CD8+CD57+ cells (detected by flow cytometry). The sample was sorted CD4+, CD8+, or CD8+CD57+ T cells (not recorded which) from PBMCs. The receptor source for this set is a human donor with aplastic anemia.

The chain has TRBV19 and TRBJ1-2; a possible D gene is TRBD1 (6 bases). The germline gives CDR1 LNHDA, CDR2 SQIVND (reference sequence). The germline V and J ends were trimmed by 3 bases and 7 bases, with 15 bases remaining between them. CDR3 size: 14 residues. CDR3 protein: CASSIMDSSIGYTF. CDR3 nucleotides: TGTGCCAGTAGTATCATGGACAGTTCTATTGGCTACACCTTC. Supplemented by reference TRBV19 and TRBJ1-2, the full variable domain reads DGGITQSPKYLFRKEGQNVTLSCEQNLNHDAMYWYRQDPGQGLRLIYYSQIVNDFQKGDIAEGYSVSREKKESFPLTVTSAQKNPTAFYLCASSIMDSSIGYTFGSGTRLTVV.

This chain links TRBV20-1 with TRBJ1-2; weak D call: TRBD1 (5 bases). Between the trimmed V and J ends, which lost 7 bases and 4 bases, there was a span of 16 bases. CDR1 is DFQATT, CDR2 SNEGSKA, per germline (reference sequence). This CDR3 has 13 amino acids. The CDR3 reads CSGDAGGSYGYTF. The CDR3 DNA is TGCAGTGGCGATGCGGGGGGATCCTATGGCTACACCTTC.

V and J are TRBV5-1 and TRBJ2-5; D uncertain. This CDR3 is built from 11 residues. V lost 1 base to trimming and J lost 5 bases, with 3 bases between them. Germline CDR1 reads SGHRS; CDR2 reads YFSETQ. CDR3 coding DNA: TGCGCCAGCAGCTTGTACGAGACCCAGTACTTC. Its translation is CASSLYETQYF. The full variable domain, with the rest looked up from reference TRBV5-1 and TRBJ2-5, is KAGVTQTPRYLIKTRGQQVTLSCSPISGHRSVSWYQQTPGQGLQFLFEYFSETQRNKGNFPGRFSGRQFSNSRSEMNVSTLELGDSALYLCASSLYETQYFGPGTRLLVL.

The CDR3 DNA sequence: TGTGCCAGCAGCTTAGTTCTAGCGGGCCTCACAGATACGCAGTATTTT. This translates into CASSLVLAGLTDTQYF. The rearrangement links TRBV11-2 to TRBJ2-3; 8 bases are shared with TRBD2. With V trimmed by 1 base and J by 2 bases, 5 bases remained unmatched. Germline V gives CDR1 SGHAT, CDR2 FQNNGV. This CDR3 has 16 residues.

The chain joins TRBV7-9 to TRBJ1-1; no clear D gene. Per germline, CDR1 SEHNR and CDR2 FQNEAQ (reference sequence). CDR3 size: 12 residues. Between the trimmed V and J ends, which lost 5 bases and 4 bases, there was a span of 8 bases. The CDR3 DNA is TGTGCCAGCAGCGGGCCCAGCACTGAAGCTTTCTTT. It specifies CASSGPSTEAFF.

This clonotype was detected ten times or more. The CDR3 spells CASSLDRFNQPQHF. DNA of the CDR3: TGTGCCAGCAGTTTGGACAGGTTCAATCAGCCCCAGCATTTT. This chain uses TRBV12-3 or TRBV12-4 with TRBJ1-5, with TRBD1 identical over 7 bases. V trimming: 3 bases; J trimming: 3 bases; junction bases outside the gene matches: 2. There are 14 residues in the CDR3.

In its sample, this clonotype was seen many times. The rearrangement uses TRBV5-1 and TRBJ1-1; D is undetermined. The CDR3 is 13 residues long. Germline V gene sequence: CDR1 SGHRS, CDR2 YFSETQ. The V gene lost 4 bases and the J gene lost 6 bases, with 13 bases spanning the gap. CDR3 in amino acids: CASSNTGVPEAFF. Here the CDR3 DNA reads TGCGCCAGCAGCAACACCGGGGTCCCTGAAGCTTTCTTT.

The V gene is TRBV4-2, the J gene TRBJ2-5; 8 bases align to TRBD2. V lost 4 bases and J lost 4; bases outside the gene matches: 11. Germline CDR1 is LGHNA and CDR2 is YNFKEQ. This CDR3 has 16 residues. The CDR3 DNA reads as TGTGCCAGCAGCCCAACCGGCGGGGGGAAAGGAGAGACCCAGTACTTC. Translating it yields CASSPTGGGKGETQYF.

As concerns this clonotype: Sequence at one end of the junction differs from germline and may be a read error. J is TRBJ2-7 and V is TRBV7-9, with 8 bases aligning to TRBD2. This CDR3 region has 13 residues. Germline V gene sequence: CDR1 SEHNR, CDR2 FQNEAQ (reference sequence). CDR3 coding DNA: TGTGCCAGCAGCTTAGCAGCGGGAGACGCCCCAGACTTC. Amino acids: CASSLAAGDAPDF.

There are a few counts of this clonotype. CDR3 nucleotides: TGTGCCACCAGTGATTCTACAGGGATCGCGTTCTTC. Translated: CATSDSTGIAFF. J is TRBJ2-1 and V is TRBV24-1; TRBD1 might be the D (6 bases). Trimming pared 2 bases from V and 15 bases from J, leaving 13 bases between. CDR1 KGHDR and CDR2 SFDVKD come from the germline V gene. The CDR3 spans 12 residues.

CDR3 amino acids: CSARARLGTEAFF. CDR3 nucleotides: TGCAGTGCTAGGGCACGGCTTGGGACTGAAGCTTTCTTT. The genes are TRBV20-1 and TRBJ1-1; D is unclear. V lost 3 bases and J lost 5, with 13 bases in between. Germline V gene sequence: CDR1 DFQATT, CDR2 SNEGSKA (reference sequence). CDR3 length: 13 amino acids.

V usage is TRBV5-1 and J usage is TRBJ2-3; D assignment may be TRBD1 or TRBD2 (5 bases each). Looked up from germline, CDR1 is SGHRS and CDR2 is YFSETQ. The V end lost 4 bases, the J end lost 6 bases, and 12 bases lay between the germline ends. The CDR3 is 13 residues long. As DNA, the CDR3 is TGCGCCAGCAGCAGGGACGGCGCCGATACGCAGTATTTT. Encoded protein: CASSRDGADTQYF.

In regard to this clonotype: This could be a read error, since a much larger clone is one nucleotide away. The J gene is TRBJ2-7, the V gene TRBV5-6; TRBD1 is a possible D gene (6 bases). This CDR3 has 15 residues. CDR1 is SGHDT, CDR2 YYEEEE, per germline. Here the CDR3 reads CASSHSTGRMEERYF. As DNA, the CDR3 is TGCGCCAGCAGCCATAGCACAGGGCGCATGGAAGAGCGGTACTTC.

This clonotype has ten or more counts. The V call is TRBV20-1, the J call TRBJ2-7, with D possibly matching TRBD2 (6 bases). Trimming cost V 3 bases and J 0 bases, with 9 bases left between them. Germline V CDR1 and CDR2: DFQATT, SNEGSKA (reference sequence). The CDR3 is made up of 13 amino acids. CDR3 sequence (DNA): TGCAGTGCTAGGCCCGGGGGCTCCTACGAGCAGTACTTC. Its protein is CSARPGGSYEQYF.

This chain links TRBV6-5 with TRBJ2-1; TRBD1 matches 8 bases. The CDR3 is 15 amino acids. V was clipped by 2 bases and J by 4 bases; unmatched bases: 4. Germline lookup yields CDR1 MNHEY and CDR2 SVGAGI. The CDR3 nucleotides are TGTGCCAGCAGTTACGCGGGACAGGCGTACAATGAGCAGTTCTTC. Protein: CASSYAGQAYNEQFF.

This chain links TRBV2 with TRBJ2-5, with D perhaps TRBD1 or TRBD2 (5 bases each). Between the trimmed V and J ends, which lost 6 bases and 5 bases, there was a span of 19 bases. The CDR3 has 15 amino acids. Germline values: CDR1 SNHLY, CDR2 FYNNEI. CDR3 protein: CASRGSGRVEETQYF. In nucleotides, the CDR3 is TGTGCCAGCAGAGGATCGGGACGGGTGGAGGAGACCCAGTACTTC.

The chain couples TRBV15 to TRBJ2-6; D ambiguous. The CDR3 runs 13 residues. Germline V gene lookup returns CDR1 LNHNV and CDR2 YYDKDF (reference sequence). Trimming took 6 bases from V and 2 from J, leaving 5 bases between them. This CDR3 is CATRGAGANVLTF. The CDR3 DNA reads as TGTGCCACCAGGGGTGCTGGGGCCAACGTCCTGACTTTC.

Regarding this clonotype: A much larger clone sits a single nucleotide away, making a read error possible. The chain uses TRBV6-1 and TRBJ2-5; no firm D call. Looked up from germline, CDR1 is MNHNS and CDR2 is SASEGT. Trimming removed 5 bases from V and 11 bases from J, with 15 bases in between. The CDR3 contains 12 residues. The CDR3 DNA follows: TGTGCCAGCAGTCTAAGAATCGGTGGACAGTACTTC. Translation: CASSLRIGGQYF.

The chain links TRBV9 to TRBJ2-7, with unresolved D. The CDR3 runs to 15 residues. Germline assignment: CDR1 SGDLS and CDR2 YYNGEE. The germline V and J ends were trimmed by 0 bases and 2 bases, with 12 bases remaining between them. CDR3 in amino acids: CASSVASVPPYEQYF. The CDR3 coding sequence is TGTGCCAGCAGCGTAGCCTCAGTCCCCCCCTACGAGCAGTACTTC.

The V call is TRBV20-1, the J call TRBJ2-7; no clear D. Germline assignment: CDR1 DFQATT and CDR2 SNEGSKA (reference sequence). The V and J ends lost 3 bases and 6 bases respectively, with 9 bases between them. This CDR3 is 11 amino acids long. The CDR3 is CSARGSSEQYF. The CDR3, as DNA: TGCAGTGCTAGGGGGTCGTCCGAGCAGTACTTC.

The DNA for the CDR3 is TGTGCCAGCAGCTTAGAAGTGCCCAATTCACCCCTCCACTTT. Translation gives CASSLEVPNSPLHF. The J gene is TRBJ1-6, the V gene TRBV11-2; the D is unclear. From germline, CDR1 is SGHAT and CDR2 FQNNGV. The CDR3 totals 14 residues. Trimming stripped 0 bases from V and 7 bases from J, with 7 bases between.

The chain couples TRBV24-1 to TRBJ1-1; 10 nucleotides agree with TRBD1. V shed 4 bases and J 7 bases; nucleotides not matched to a gene: 5. The germline gives CDR1 KGHDR, CDR2 SFDVKD. The CDR3 covers 14 residues. CDR3 DNA sequence: TGTGCCACCAGTGACCGAGGACAGGGGGTTGAAGCTTTCTTT. The encoded protein is CATSDRGQGVEAFF.

This clonotype was seen a handful of times. This could be a read error, since a much larger clone is one nucleotide away. The V call is TRBV9, the J call TRBJ2-7; D is unclear. The CDR3 has 11 residues. Germline-derived CDR1 and CDR2 are SGDLS and YYNGEE. V gave up 2 bases and J gave up 2 bases, with 2 bases separating them. The CDR3 spells CASSVPYEQYF. The CDR3 region has the DNA TGTGCCAGCAGCGTTCCCTACGAGCAGTACTTC. Full variable domain (missing parts from reference TRBV9 and TRBJ2-7): DSGVTQTPKHLITATGQRVTLRCSPRSGDLSVYWYQQSLDQGLQFLIQYYNGEERAKGNILERFSAQQFPDLHSELNLSSLELGDSALYFCASSVPYEQYFGPGTRLTVT.

Ten or more counts support this clonotype. This chain uses TRBV14 with TRBJ2-7, with D maybe TRBD2 (5 bases). The CDR3 contains 15 residues. Germline values: CDR1 SGHDN, CDR2 FVKESK. Trimming stripped 8 bases from V and 4 bases from J, with 21 bases between. CDR3 DNA sequence: TGTGCCAGCTCTCCCCTAGTTGGCAGGACTTACGAGCAGTACTTC. Translation gives CASSPLVGRTYEQYF.

The chain carries TRBV9 and TRBJ2-3, with D perhaps matching TRBD1 or TRBD2 (5 bases each). CDR1 is SGDLS, CDR2 YYNGEE, per germline. V was cut by 4 bases and J by 1 base, with 16 bases left in between. The length of the CDR3 is 16 residues. CDR3 DNA: TGTGCCAGCAGCCCTAGGGCGCAGGGAGGCACAGATACGCAGTATTTT. Encoded protein: CASSPRAQGGTDTQYF.

This rearrangement joins TRBV6-2 or TRBV6-3 to TRBJ1-2; perhaps TRBD1 as D (6 bases). The CDR3 runs to 14 residues. Germline loops: CDR1 MNHEY, CDR2 SVGEGT. V dropped 4 bases and J dropped 4 bases, with 13 bases sitting between them. This chain's CDR3 is CASSSYGGGYGYTF. In DNA form, the CDR3 reads TGTGCCAGCAGTTCCTACGGGGGCGGCTATGGCTACACCTTC.

The chain carries TRBV2 and TRBJ1-5; 9 positions match TRBD1. Germline V gene sequence: CDR1 SNHLY, CDR2 FYNNEI. J gave up 6 bases and V 2 bases, and 8 bases lay outside the gene matches. CDR3 length equals 16 residues. The CDR3 is CASSEMGQGLGQPQHF. CDR3 coding DNA: TGTGCCAGCAGTGAAATGGGACAGGGCTTGGGTCAGCCCCAGCATTTT.